This T cell receptor beta chain was documented in a study of blood T cell repertoires in COVID-19. Measured with immunoSEQ multiplex PCR; TCRdb has only the in-frame clones, and not every one. The sample lists 110,000 or so clones; around 83% were seen once. With 1 base removed from V and 0 bases from J, the gap between germline ends came to 7 bases. The CDR3 contains 14 residues. Germline CDR1 MNHEY, CDR2 SMNVEV (reference sequence). This sequence was found in a woman aged 80 or over with active or convalescent COVID-19. The chain employs TRBV27 and TRBJ2-7; D unresolved. Sequences were obtained from peripheral blood. The CDR3 region is CASSLWASSYEQYF. DNA of the CDR3: TGTGCCAGCAGTTTATGGGCCAGCTCCTACGAGCAGTACTTC.